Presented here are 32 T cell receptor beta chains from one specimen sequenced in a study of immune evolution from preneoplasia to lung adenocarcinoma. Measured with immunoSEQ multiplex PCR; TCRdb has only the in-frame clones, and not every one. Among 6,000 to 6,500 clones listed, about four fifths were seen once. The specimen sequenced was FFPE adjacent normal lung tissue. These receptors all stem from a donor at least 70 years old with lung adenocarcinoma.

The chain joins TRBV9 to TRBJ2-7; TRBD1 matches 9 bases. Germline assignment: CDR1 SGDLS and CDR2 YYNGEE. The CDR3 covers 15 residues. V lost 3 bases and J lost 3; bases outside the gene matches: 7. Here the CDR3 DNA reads TGTGCCAGCAGCGCGTCCGGGACAGGGCTCTACGAGCAGTACTTC. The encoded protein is CASSASGTGLYEQYF.

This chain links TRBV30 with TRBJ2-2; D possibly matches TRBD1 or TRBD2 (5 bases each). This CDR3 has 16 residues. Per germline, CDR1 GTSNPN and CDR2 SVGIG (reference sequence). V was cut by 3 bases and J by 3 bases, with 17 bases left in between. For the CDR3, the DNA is TGTGCCTGGAGGGGCGAGGGACGCAAGGACACCGGGGAGCTGTTTTTT. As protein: CAWRGEGRKDTGELFF.

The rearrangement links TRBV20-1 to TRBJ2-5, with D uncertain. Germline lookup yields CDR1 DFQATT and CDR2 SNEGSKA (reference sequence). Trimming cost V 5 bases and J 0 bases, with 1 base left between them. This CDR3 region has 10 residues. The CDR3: CSAHQETQYF. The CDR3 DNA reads TGCAGTGCTCACCAAGAGACCCAGTACTTC.

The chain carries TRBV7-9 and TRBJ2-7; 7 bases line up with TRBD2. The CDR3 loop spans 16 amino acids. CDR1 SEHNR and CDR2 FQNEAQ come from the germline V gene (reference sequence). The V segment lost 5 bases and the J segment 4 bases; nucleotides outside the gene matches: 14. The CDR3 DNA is TGTGCCAGCAGCCAAGGGTCGGGCGGGAGTGGGTACGAGCAGTACTTC. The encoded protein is CASSQGSGGSGYEQYF.

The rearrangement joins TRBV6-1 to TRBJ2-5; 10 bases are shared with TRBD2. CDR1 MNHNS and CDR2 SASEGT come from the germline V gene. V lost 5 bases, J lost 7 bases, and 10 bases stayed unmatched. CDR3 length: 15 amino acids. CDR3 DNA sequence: TGTGCCAGCAGTAGTGGGGCTAGCGGGAGTCTGACCCAGTACTTC. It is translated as CASSSGASGSLTQYF.

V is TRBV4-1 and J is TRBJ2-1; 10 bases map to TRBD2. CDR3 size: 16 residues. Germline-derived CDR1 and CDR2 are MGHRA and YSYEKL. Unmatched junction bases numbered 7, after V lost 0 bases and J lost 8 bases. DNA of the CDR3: TGCGCCAGCAGCCAAGAGTCCAGCGGGGGGGCCTATGAGCAGTTCTTC. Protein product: CASSQESSGGAYEQFF.

The CDR3 DNA reads TGTGCCAGCAGCTTAGGGGTTACCCAACGCTATGGCTACACCTTC. Its protein is CASSLGVTQRYGYTF. The V and J genes are TRBV7-8 and TRBJ1-2; D call uncertain. Trimming took off 1 base at V and 4 bases at J, with 13 bases between the two ends. The V gene's germline CDR1 is SGHVS and CDR2 FQNEAQ. CDR3 length: 15 residues.

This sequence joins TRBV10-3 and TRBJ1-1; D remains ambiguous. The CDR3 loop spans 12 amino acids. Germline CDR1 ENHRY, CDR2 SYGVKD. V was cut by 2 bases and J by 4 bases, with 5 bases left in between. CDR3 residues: CAISEGITEAFF. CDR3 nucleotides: TGTGCCATCAGTGAGGGGATCACTGAAGCTTTCTTT.

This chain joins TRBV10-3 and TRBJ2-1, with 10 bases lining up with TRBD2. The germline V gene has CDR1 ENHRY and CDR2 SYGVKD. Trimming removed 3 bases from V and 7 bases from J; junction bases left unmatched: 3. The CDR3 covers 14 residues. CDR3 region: CAISDPSGSNEQFF. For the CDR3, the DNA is TGTGCCATCAGTGATCCTAGCGGGAGTAATGAGCAGTTCTTC.

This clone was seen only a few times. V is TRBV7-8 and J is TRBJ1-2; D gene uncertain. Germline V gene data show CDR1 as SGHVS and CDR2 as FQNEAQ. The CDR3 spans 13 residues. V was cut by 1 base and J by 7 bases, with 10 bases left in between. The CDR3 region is CASSLVQRAGYTF. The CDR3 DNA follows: TGTGCCAGCAGCTTAGTACAGAGAGCTGGCTACACCTTC.

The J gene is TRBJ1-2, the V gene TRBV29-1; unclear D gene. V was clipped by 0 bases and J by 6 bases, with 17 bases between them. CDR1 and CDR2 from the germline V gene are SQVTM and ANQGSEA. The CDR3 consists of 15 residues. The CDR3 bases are TGCAGCGTTGAAGACCCTCGGGGAATATGGAATGGCTACACCTTC. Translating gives CSVEDPRGIWNGYTF. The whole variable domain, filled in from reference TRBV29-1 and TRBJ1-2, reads SAVISQKPSRDICQRGTSLTIQCQVDSQVTMMFWYRQQPGQSLTLIATANQGSEATYESGFVIDKFPISRPNLTFSTLTVSNMSPEDSSIYLCSVEDPRGIWNGYTFGSGTRLTVV.

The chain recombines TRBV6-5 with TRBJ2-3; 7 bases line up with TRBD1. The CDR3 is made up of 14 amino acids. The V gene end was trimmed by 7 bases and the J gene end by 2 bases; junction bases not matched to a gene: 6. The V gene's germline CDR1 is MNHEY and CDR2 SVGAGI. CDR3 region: CASNRQGFTDTQYF. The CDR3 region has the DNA TGTGCCAGCAATCGACAGGGATTCACAGATACGCAGTATTTT.

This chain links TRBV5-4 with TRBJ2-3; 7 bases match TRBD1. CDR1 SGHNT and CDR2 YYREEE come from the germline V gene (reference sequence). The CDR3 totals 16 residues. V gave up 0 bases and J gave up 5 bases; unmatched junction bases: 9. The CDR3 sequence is CASSLASRGRRDTQYF. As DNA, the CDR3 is TGTGCCAGCAGCTTGGCCTCGAGGGGGCGCAGAGATACGCAGTATTTT.

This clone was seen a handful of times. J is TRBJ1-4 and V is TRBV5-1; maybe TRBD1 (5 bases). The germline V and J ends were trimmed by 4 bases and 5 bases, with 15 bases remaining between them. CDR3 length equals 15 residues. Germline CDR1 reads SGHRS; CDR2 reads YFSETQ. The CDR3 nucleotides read TGCGCCAGCAGCCGCGGCGGGGCGTCGAATGAAAAACTGTTTTTT. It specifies CASSRGGASNEKLFF.

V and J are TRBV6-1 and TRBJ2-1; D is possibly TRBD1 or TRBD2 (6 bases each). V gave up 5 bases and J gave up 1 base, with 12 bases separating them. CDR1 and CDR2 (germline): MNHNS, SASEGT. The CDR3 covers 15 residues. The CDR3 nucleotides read TGTGCCAGCAGTCGGGGGCTGGCATCCTACAATGAGCAGTTCTTC. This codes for CASSRGLASYNEQFF.

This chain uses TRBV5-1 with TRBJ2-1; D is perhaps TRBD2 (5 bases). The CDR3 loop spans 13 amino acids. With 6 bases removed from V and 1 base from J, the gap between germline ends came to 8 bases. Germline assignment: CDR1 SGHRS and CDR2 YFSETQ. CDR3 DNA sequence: TGCGCCAGCATGGCGGGTTCCTACAATGAGCAGTTCTTC. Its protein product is CASMAGSYNEQFF.

CDR3 nucleotides: TGTGCCAGCAGCTTCGAAGGGCAGGCGATTACCGAGCAGTACTTC. It specifies CASSFEGQAITEQYF. The chain joins TRBV7-8 to TRBJ2-7; D is unresolved. Per the germline V gene, CDR1 is SGHVS and CDR2 is FQNEAQ. Trimming left V 3 bases short and J 6 bases short, with 18 bases between. The CDR3 runs to 15 residues. Together with reference TRBV7-8 and TRBJ2-7, the CDR3 gives the full variable domain: GAGVSQSPRYKVAKRGQDVALRCDPISGHVSLFWYQQALGQGPEFLTYFQNEAQLDKSGLPSDRFFAERPEGSVSTLKIQRTQQEDSAVYLCASSFEGQAITEQYFGPGTRLTVT.

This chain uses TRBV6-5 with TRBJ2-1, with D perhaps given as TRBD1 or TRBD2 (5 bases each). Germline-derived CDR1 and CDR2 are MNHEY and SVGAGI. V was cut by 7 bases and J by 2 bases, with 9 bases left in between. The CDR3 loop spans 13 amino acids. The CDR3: CASTRDAYNEQFF. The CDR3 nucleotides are TGTGCCAGCACTCGGGACGCCTACAATGAGCAGTTCTTC.

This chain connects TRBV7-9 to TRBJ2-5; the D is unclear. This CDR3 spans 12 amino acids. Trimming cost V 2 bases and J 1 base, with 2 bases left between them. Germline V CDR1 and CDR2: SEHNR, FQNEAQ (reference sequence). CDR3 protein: CASSLIQETQYF. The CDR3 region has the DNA TGTGCCAGCAGCTTAATCCAAGAGACCCAGTACTTC.

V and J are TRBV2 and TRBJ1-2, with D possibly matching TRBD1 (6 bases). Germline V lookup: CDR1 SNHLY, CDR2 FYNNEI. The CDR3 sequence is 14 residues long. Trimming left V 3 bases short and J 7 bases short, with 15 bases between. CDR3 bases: TGTGCCAGCAGTGAGGGCCGGGAACAGGGTGGCTACACCTTC. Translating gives CASSEGREQGGYTF. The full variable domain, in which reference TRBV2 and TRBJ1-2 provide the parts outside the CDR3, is EPEVTQTPSHQVTQMGQEVILRCVPISNHLYFYWYRQILGQKVEFLVSFYNNEISEKSEIFDDQFSVERPDGSNFTLKIRSTKLEDSAMYFCASSEGREQGGYTFGSGTRLTVV.

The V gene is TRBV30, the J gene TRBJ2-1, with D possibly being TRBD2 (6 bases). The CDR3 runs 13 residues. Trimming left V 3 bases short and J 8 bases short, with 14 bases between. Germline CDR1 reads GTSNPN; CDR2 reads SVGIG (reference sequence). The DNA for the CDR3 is TGTGCCTGGAGAAGCGGGTTGCAGGATGAGCAGTTCTTC. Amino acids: CAWRSGLQDEQFF.

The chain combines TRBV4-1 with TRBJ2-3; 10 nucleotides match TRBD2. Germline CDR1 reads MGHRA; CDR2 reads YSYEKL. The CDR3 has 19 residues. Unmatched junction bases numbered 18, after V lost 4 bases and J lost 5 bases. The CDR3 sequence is CASSPVGSGGARLGDTQYF. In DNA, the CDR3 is TGCGCCAGCAGCCCGGTGGGAAGCGGGGGGGCACGATTGGGAGATACGCAGTATTTT.

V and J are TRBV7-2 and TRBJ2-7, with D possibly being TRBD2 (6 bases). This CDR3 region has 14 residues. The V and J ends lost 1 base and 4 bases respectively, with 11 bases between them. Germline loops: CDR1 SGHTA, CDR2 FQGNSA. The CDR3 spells CASSLVAGKYEQYF. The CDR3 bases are TGTGCCAGCAGCTTAGTGGCGGGAAAGTACGAGCAGTACTTC. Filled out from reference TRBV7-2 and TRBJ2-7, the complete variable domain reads GAGVSQSPSNKVTEKGKDVELRCDPISGHTALYWYRQSLGQGLEFLIYFQGNSAPDKSGLPSDRFSAERTGGSVSTLTIQRTQQEDSAVYLCASSLVAGKYEQYFGPGTRLTVT.

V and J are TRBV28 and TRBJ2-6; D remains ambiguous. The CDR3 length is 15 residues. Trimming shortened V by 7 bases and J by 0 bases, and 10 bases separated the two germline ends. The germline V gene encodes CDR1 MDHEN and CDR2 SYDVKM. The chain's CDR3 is CASKDGPSGANVLTF. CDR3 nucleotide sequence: TGTGCCAGCAAGGATGGACCCTCTGGGGCCAACGTCCTGACTTTC.

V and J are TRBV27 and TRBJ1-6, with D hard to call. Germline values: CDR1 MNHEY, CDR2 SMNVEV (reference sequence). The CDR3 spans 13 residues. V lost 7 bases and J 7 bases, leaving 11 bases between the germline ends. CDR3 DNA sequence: TGTGCCAGCAAATATGGGCGGAATTCACCCCTCCACTTT. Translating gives CASKYGRNSPLHF.

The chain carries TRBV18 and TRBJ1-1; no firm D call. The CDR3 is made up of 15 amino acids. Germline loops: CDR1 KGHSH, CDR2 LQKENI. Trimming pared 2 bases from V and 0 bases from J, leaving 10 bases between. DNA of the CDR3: TGTGCCAGCTCACCAACGGGGAACGTGAACACTGAAGCTTTCTTT. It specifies CASSPTGNVNTEAFF.

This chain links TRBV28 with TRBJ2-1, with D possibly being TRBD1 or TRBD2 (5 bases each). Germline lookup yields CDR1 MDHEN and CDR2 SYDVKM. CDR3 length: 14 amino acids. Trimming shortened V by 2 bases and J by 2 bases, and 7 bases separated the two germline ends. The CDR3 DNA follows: TGTGCCAGCAGTTTAGGGGGACCCTACAATGAGCAGTTCTTC. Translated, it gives CASSLGGPYNEQFF.

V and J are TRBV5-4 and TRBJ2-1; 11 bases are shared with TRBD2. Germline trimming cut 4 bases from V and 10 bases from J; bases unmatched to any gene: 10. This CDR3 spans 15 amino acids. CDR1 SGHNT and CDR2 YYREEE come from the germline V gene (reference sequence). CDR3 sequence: CASSTVAGGLREQFF. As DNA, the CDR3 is TGTGCCAGCAGCACCGTAGCGGGAGGGCTAAGGGAGCAGTTCTTC.

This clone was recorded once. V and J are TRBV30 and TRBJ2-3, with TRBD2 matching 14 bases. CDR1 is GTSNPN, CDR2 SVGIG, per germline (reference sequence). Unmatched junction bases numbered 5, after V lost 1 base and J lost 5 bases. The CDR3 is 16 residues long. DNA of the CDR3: TGTGCCTGGAGTGCGGGGACTAGCGGGAGAATAGATACGCAGTATTTT. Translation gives CAWSAGTSGRIDTQYF.

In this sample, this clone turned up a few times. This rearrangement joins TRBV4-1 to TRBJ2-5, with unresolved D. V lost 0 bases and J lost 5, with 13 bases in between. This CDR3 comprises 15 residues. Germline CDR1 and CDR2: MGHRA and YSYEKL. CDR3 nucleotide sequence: TGCGCCAGCAGCCAAGATAGTGGGGATGGGGAGACCCAGTACTTC. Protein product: CASSQDSGDGETQYF.

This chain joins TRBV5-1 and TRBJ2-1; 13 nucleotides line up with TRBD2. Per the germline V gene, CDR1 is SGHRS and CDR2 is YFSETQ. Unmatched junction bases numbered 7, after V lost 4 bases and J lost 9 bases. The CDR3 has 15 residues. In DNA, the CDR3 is TGCGCCAGCAGCCCTCGGACTAGCGGGGGATCTGAGCAGTTCTTC. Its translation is CASSPRTSGGSEQFF.

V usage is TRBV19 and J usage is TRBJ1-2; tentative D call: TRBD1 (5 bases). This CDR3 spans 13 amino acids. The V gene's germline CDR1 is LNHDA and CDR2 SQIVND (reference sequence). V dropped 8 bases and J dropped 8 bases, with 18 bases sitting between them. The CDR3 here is CASGRGREEGYTF. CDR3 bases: TGTGCCAGTGGACGGGGGAGGGAGGAAGGCTACACCTTC.